The 11 T cell receptor beta chains presented below share a single source sample, sequenced in a study of blood T cell repertoires in COVID-19. Only in-frame clones appear in the TCRdb table, and some are missing; sequencing was by immunoSEQ multiplex PCR. The sample yields 70,000 to 100,000 clones, about two thirds seen once. Material: peripheral blood. These receptors were collected from a woman aged 55-69 years in a cohort sampled during active or convalescent COVID-19.

V is TRBV5-6 and J is TRBJ1-6, with a weak D call TRBD1 (5 bases). CDR1 is SGHDT and CDR2 is YYEEEE in the germline V gene. The CDR3 covers 14 residues. V shed 2 bases and J shed 8 bases, with 11 bases lying between them. In nucleotides, the CDR3 is TGTGCCAGCAGCTTCCGGATCAGGGATTCACCCCTCCACTTT. Translation gives CASSFRIRDSPLHF.

This chain joins TRBV19 and TRBJ1-2; unclear D gene. CDR1 is LNHDA and CDR2 is SQIVND in the germline V gene (reference sequence). V was shortened by 5 bases and J by 0 bases, with 10 bases between the two germline ends. The CDR3 has 14 residues. Here the CDR3 DNA reads TGTGCCAGTAGTTTAGGGAGTACTAACTATGGCTACACCTTC. Its protein is CASSLGSTNYGYTF.

The V gene is TRBV28, the J gene TRBJ2-3, with TRBD1 matching 8 bases. This CDR3 has 13 residues. J was trimmed by 0 bases and V by 8 bases; bases with no gene match: 1. Germline V gives CDR1 MDHEN, CDR2 SYDVKM. The CDR3 coding sequence is TGTGCCAGCCGGACAGGGAGCACAGATACGCAGTATTTT. It is translated as CASRTGSTDTQYF.

The J gene is TRBJ2-7, the V gene TRBV7-8; D is ambiguous. V lost 1 base to trimming and J lost 2 bases, with 9 bases between them. The CDR3 loop spans 14 amino acids. The germline V gene has CDR1 SGHVS and CDR2 FQNEAQ. The CDR3 loop reads CASSLGRKPYEQYF. The CDR3 nucleotides read TGTGCCAGCAGCTTAGGCAGGAAACCCTACGAGCAGTACTTC. The entire variable domain, with the rest obtained from reference TRBV7-8 and TRBJ2-7, is as follows: GAGVSQSPRYKVAKRGQDVALRCDPISGHVSLFWYQQALGQGPEFLTYFQNEAQLDKSGLPSDRFFAERPEGSVSTLKIQRTQQEDSAVYLCASSLGRKPYEQYFGPGTRLTVT.

The V and J genes are TRBV2 and TRBJ1-2; TRBD1 is a possible D gene (6 bases). The length of the CDR3 is 14 residues. V dropped 7 bases and J dropped 4 bases, with 16 bases sitting between them. From germline, CDR1 is SNHLY and CDR2 FYNNEI. The CDR3 sequence is CASTGTTSLYGYTF. The CDR3, as DNA: TGTGCCAGCACCGGGACAACAAGCCTCTATGGCTACACCTTC.

This clone has just a few counts. The V and J genes are TRBV5-1 and TRBJ1-2; no clear D. The V end lost 0 bases, the J end lost 3 bases, and 15 bases lay between the germline ends. The germline gives CDR1 SGHRS, CDR2 YFSETQ. This CDR3 comprises 16 residues. The CDR3 loop reads CASSLGGSLTDYGYTF. CDR3 nucleotides: TGCGCCAGCAGCTTGGGTGGGAGCCTCACTGACTATGGCTACACCTTC.

The genes are TRBV3-1 (or the pseudogene TRBV3-2) and TRBJ1-2; no clear D gene. The V gene's germline CDR1 is LGHDT and CDR2 YNNKEL (reference sequence). Trimming cost V 5 bases and J 5 bases, with 18 bases left between them. The CDR3 has 15 amino acids. CDR3 residues: CASSKVFGEWYGYTF. CDR3 nucleotide sequence: TGTGCCAGCAGCAAAGTTTTCGGGGAATGGTATGGCTACACCTTC.

V gene TRBV19 combines with J gene TRBJ2-5, with D possibly TRBD2 on 6 matching bases. Germline loops: CDR1 LNHDA, CDR2 SQIVND (reference sequence). With 5 bases removed from V and 4 bases from J, the gap between germline ends came to 11 bases. There are 13 residues in the CDR3. DNA of the CDR3: TGTGCCAGTAGTGCGGGGTTGGGAGAGACCCAGTACTTC. Amino acid sequence: CASSAGLGETQYF.

This clone turned up a few times. The chain joins TRBV6-5 to TRBJ2-3; D might be TRBD2 (6 bases). V was shortened by 8 bases and J by 9 bases, with 21 bases between the two germline ends. Germline CDR1 and CDR2: MNHEY and SVGAGI. The CDR3 runs to 14 residues. In nucleotides, the CDR3 is TGTGCCAGCCGCCTGAGTCTAGCGTCAGGGACGCAGTATTTT. This translates into CASRLSLASGTQYF.

This sequence joins TRBV19 and TRBJ2-5, with TRBD2 matching 12 bases. Germline loops: CDR1 LNHDA, CDR2 SQIVND (reference sequence). The CDR3 covers 17 residues. Trimming took 5 bases from V and 4 from J; bases not matched to a gene: 11. CDR3 sequence (DNA): TGTGCCAGTAGTCAACTAGCGGGGGGCAGGGTTGCAGAGACCCAGTACTTC. Translated: CASSQLAGGRVAETQYF.

The table lists this clone with a count of one. The chain carries TRBV2 and TRBJ2-3; 8 bases are shared with TRBD2. The germline gives CDR1 SNHLY, CDR2 FYNNEI. Trimming at V came to 5 bases and at J to 5 bases, leaving 12 bases not matched to a gene. The CDR3 sequence is 16 residues long. The CDR3 DNA is TGTGCCAGCAGTCGGTGGCTAGCGGGTCGCGGAGATACGCAGTATTTT. Its translation: CASSRWLAGRGDTQYF.